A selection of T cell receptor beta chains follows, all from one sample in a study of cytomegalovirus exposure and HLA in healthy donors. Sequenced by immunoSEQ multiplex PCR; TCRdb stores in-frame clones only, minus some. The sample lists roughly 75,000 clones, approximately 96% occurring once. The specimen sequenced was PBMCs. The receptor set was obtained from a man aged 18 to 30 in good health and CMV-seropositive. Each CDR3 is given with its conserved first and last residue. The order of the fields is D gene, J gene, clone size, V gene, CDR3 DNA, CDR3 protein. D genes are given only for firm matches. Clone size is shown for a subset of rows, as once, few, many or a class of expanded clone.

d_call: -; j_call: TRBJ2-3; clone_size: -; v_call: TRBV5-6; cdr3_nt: TGTGCCAGCAGACACACACCATCCGGGGAAACTAGCACAGATACGCAGTATTTT; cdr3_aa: CASRHTPSGETSTDTQYF
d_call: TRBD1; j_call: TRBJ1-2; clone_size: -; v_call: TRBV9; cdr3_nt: TGTGCCAGCAGCGTAGGCGCGACAGGGAGTGGTGGCTACACCTTC; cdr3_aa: CASSVGATGSGGYTF
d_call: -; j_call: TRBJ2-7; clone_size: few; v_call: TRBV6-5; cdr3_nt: TGTGCCAGCAGTCACAAGTACGAGCAGTACTTC; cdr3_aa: CASSHKYEQYF
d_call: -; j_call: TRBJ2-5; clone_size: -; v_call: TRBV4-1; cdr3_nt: TGCGCCAGCAGCCAAGAGGACAGACTAGAGACCCAGTACTTC; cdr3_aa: CASSQEDRLETQYF
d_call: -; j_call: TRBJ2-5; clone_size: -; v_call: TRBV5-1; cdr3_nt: TGCGCCAGCAGCTTCTCAGGGGAGGAGACCCAGTACTTC; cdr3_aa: CASSFSGEETQYF
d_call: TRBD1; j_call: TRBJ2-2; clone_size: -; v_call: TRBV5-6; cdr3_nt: TGTGCCAGCAGCTCCGGGACAGCGAACACCGGGGAGCTGTTTTTT; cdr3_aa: CASSSGTANTGELFF
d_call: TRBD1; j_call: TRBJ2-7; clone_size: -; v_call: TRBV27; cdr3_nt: TGTGCCAGCAGTTTCGGGACAGGTGGTGTGGACGAGCAGTACTTC; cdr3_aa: CASSFGTGGVDEQYF
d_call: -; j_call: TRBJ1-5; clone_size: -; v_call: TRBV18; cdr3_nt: TGTGCCAGCTCGGCGGGTAGCAATCAGCCCCAGCATTTT; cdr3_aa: CASSAGSNQPQHF
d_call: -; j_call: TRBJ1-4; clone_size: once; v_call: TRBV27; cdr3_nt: TGTGCCAGCAGTCCCAACAGTGCAACTAATGAAAAACTGTTTTTT; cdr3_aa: CASSPNSATNEKLFF
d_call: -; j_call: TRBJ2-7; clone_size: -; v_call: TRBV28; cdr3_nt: TGTGCCAGCAGTTACAGGGTCGAGCAGTACTTC; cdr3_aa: CASSYRVEQYF
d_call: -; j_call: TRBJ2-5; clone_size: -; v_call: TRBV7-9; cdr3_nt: TGTGCCAGCAGCCCCCAAGGGGGAGAAGAGACCCAGTACTTC; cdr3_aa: CASSPQGGEETQYF
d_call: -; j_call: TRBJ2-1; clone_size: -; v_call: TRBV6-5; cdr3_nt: TGTGCCAGCACTGTCGGGAATGAGCAGTTCTTC; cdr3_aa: CASTVGNEQFF
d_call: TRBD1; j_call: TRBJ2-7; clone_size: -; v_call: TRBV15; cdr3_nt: TGTGCCACCAGCAGACCACCTCGGGGACAGGTGCCCTACGAGCAGTACTTC; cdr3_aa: CATSRPPRGQVPYEQYF
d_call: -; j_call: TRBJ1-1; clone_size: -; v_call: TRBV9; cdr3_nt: TGTGCCAGCAGCGTAGTCGGCGGAAGGGGCACTGAAGCTTTCTTT; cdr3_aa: CASSVVGGRGTEAFF
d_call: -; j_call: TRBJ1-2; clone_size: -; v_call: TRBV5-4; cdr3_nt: TGTGCCAGCAGCTTAATGTCAAACTATGGCTACACCTTC; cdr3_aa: CASSLMSNYGYTF
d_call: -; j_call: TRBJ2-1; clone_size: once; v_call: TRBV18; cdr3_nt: TGTGCCAGCTCACCGCGCCGACTAGAGTCCTACAATGAGCAGTTCTTC; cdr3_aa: CASSPRRLESYNEQFF